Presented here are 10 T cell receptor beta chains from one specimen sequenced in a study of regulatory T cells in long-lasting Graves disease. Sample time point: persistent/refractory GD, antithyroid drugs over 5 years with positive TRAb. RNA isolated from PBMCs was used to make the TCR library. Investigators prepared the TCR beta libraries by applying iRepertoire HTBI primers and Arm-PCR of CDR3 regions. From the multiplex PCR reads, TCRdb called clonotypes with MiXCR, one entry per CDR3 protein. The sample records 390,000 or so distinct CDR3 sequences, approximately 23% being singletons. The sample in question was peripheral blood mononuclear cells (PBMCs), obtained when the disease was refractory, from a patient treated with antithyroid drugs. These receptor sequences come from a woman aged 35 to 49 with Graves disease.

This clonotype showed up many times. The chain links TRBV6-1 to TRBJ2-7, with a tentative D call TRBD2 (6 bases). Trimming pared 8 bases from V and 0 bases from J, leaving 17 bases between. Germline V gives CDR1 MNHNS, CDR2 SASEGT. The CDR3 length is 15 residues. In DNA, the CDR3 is TGTGCCAGCGGAGGGGTCAGGGCCCCCTCCTACGAGCAGTACTTC. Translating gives CASGGVRAPSYEQYF.

CDR3 coding DNA: TGTGCCAGCAGCTTATCGACACACGAACAACGGGACGCCTCCTACGAGCAGTACTTC. Its protein is CASSLSTHEQRDASYEQYF. The gene calls are TRBV11-2 and TRBJ2-7; D might be TRBD1 or TRBD2, each matching 5 bases. In germline, CDR1 is SGHAT, CDR2 FQNNGV. V was clipped by 2 bases and J by 0 bases, with 23 bases between them. The CDR3 sequence is 19 residues long.

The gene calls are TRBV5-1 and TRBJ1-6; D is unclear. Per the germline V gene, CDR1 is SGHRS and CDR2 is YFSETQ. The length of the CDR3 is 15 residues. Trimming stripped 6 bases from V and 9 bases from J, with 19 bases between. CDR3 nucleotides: TGCGCCAGCAACTTACGAAAAGGAGGAAGTTCACCCCTCCACTTT. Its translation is CASNLRKGGSSPLHF.

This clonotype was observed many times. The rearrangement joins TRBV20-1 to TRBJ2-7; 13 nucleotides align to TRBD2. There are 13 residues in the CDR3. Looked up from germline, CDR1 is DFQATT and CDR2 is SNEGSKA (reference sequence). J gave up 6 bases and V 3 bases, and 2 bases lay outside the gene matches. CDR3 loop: CSASGLAGVEQYF. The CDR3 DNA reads TGCAGTGCTAGCGGACTAGCGGGAGTCGAGCAGTACTTC.

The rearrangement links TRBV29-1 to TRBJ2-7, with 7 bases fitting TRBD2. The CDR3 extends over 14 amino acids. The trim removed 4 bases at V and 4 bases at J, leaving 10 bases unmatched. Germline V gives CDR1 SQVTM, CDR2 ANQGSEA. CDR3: CSVVRGSYPYEQYF. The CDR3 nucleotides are TGCAGCGTTGTTCGCGGGAGTTATCCTTACGAGCAGTACTTC.

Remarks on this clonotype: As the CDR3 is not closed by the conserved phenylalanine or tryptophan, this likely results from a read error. The CDR3, as DNA: TGTGCCAGCCGGTACAGGGCGGGGAACACTGAAGCTTTCTCT. This sequence encodes CASRYRAGNTEAFS. V gene TRBV28 combines with J gene TRBJ1-1; perhaps TRBD1 as D (6 bases). The CDR3 length is 14 residues. Trimming stripped 8 bases from V and 1 base from J, with 14 bases between. Germline CDR1 and CDR2: MDHEN and SYDVKM.

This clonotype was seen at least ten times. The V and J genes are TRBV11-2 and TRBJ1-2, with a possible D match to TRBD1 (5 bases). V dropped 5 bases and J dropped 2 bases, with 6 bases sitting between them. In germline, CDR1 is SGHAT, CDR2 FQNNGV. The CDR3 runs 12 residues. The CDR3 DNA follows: TGTGCCAGCAGCGCAGGGAACTATGGCTACACCTTC. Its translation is CASSAGNYGYTF.

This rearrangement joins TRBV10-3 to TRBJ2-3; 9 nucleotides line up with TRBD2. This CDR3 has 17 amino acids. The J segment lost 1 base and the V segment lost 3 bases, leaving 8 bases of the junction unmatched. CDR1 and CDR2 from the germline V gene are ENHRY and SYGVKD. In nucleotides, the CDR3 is TGTGCCATCAGTGACGAGTGGTTAGCGGGAGGCACAGATACGCAGTATTTT. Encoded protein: CAISDEWLAGGTDTQYF.

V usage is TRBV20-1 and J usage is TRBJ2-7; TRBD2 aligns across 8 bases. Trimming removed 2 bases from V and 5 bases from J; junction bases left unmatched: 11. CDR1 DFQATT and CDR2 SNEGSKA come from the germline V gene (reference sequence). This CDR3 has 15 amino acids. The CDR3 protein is CSARIPGLGINEQYF. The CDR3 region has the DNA TGCAGTGCTAGAATCCCGGGACTAGGAATCAACGAGCAGTACTTC.

The CDR3 is CASSLTGGPYNEQFF. DNA of the CDR3: TGTGCCAGCAGCTTGACGGGAGGGCCCTACAATGAGCAGTTCTTC. The J gene is TRBJ2-1, the V gene TRBV5-4, with 8 positions matching TRBD2. Germline-derived CDR1 and CDR2 are SGHNT and YYREEE (reference sequence). V lost 1 base and J lost 2; bases outside the gene matches: 2. The CDR3 spans 15 residues.